This T cell receptor beta chain stems from a study of multiple sclerosis patients with progressive multifocal leukoencephalopathy. The CDR3 consists of 15 residues. The germline CDR1 and CDR2 sequences are SGHAT and FQNNGV. The ends were cut back, 0 bases at V and 6 bases at J, with 14 bases in the middle. Measured with immunoSEQ multiplex PCR; TCRdb has only the in-frame clones, and not every one. The sample has some 28,000 clones, around 87% seen once; the top ten hold about 1.3%. Time point reported: approximately 12 months of natalizumab therapy. This specimen was PBMCs, taken from a patient treated with natalizumab. V usage is TRBV11-2 and J usage is TRBJ1-2; the D gene is possibly TRBD1 (5 bases). This receptor was identified in a human donor with multiple sclerosis. The CDR3 DNA reads TGTGCCAGCAGCTTAGATCTGGCAGGGTCTAATGGCTACACCTTC. Residues: CASSLDLAGSNGYTF. The whole variable domain, remainder taken from reference TRBV11-2 and TRBJ1-2, is EAGVAQSPRYKIIEKRQSVAFWCNPISGHATLYWYQQILGQGPKLLIQFQNNGVVDDSQLPKDRFSAERLKGVDSTLKIQPAKLEDSAVYLCASSLDLAGSNGYTFGSGTRLTVV.